This entry lists 13 T cell receptor beta chains sequenced from one sample in a study of T cell clones after liver transplantation. Data came from immunoSEQ multiplex PCR; TCRdb stores just in-frame clones and leaves some out. The repertoire has 9,000 to 10,000 clones, 72% of them found once; the top ten carry 22%. The specimen comprised CD8+ T cells from blood, sampled at the roughly 16-month timepoint. These receptors were taken from a human patient who received a liver transplant. Some of the T cells may derive from the graft donor.

This rearrangement joins TRBV28 to TRBJ1-5; tentatively, D is TRBD1 (6 bases). Trimming removed 6 bases from V and 1 base from J, with 22 bases in between. The germline V gene encodes CDR1 MDHEN and CDR2 SYDVKM. The CDR3 is 18 residues long. CDR3 sequence (DNA): TGTGCCAGCAGACAGCGAGGGAACAGGGTCGAGAGCAATCAGCCCCAGCATTTT. This gives the protein CASRQRGNRVESNQPQHF.

The V gene is TRBV29-1, the J gene TRBJ1-2; 7 bases map to TRBD1. Germline V gene lookup returns CDR1 SQVTM and CDR2 ANQGSEA. CDR3 length: 13 residues. Trimming cost V 6 bases and J 0 bases; bases outside gene matches: 4. The CDR3 coding sequence is TGCAGCGTAGCGGGACAGCCTAACTATGGCTACACCTTC. This gives the protein CSVAGQPNYGYTF.

V gene TRBV27 combines with J gene TRBJ1-1, with TRBD1 as a possible D gene (6 bases). Germline V CDR1 and CDR2: MNHEY, SMNVEV (reference sequence). Trimming cost V 4 bases and J 3 bases, with 12 bases left between them. This CDR3 has 14 amino acids. The CDR3 sequence is CASSWSGDHTEAFF. Written as DNA, the CDR3 is TGTGCCAGCAGTTGGTCAGGGGATCACACTGAAGCTTTCTTT.

The chain employs TRBV4-2 and TRBJ1-2; TRBD1 might be the D (5 bases). Germline lookup yields CDR1 LGHNA and CDR2 YNFKEQ. V lost 0 bases and J lost 4, with 12 bases in between. CDR3 length equals 15 residues. The CDR3 loop is CASSQDRGAGYGYTF. The CDR3, as DNA: TGTGCCAGCAGCCAAGATAGGGGCGCGGGCTATGGCTACACCTTC.

This chain joins TRBV11-2 and TRBJ2-3, with a possible D match to TRBD2 (5 bases). V was shortened by 1 base and J by 2 bases, with 13 bases between the two germline ends. CDR1 is SGHAT, CDR2 FQNNGV, per germline. The CDR3 loop spans 16 amino acids. The CDR3 reads CASSLGAVRFTDTQYF. In DNA form, the CDR3 reads TGTGCCAGCAGCTTAGGAGCGGTCAGATTCACAGATACGCAGTATTTT.

V usage is TRBV11-2 and J usage is TRBJ2-3; 12 positions agree with TRBD2. This CDR3 is built from 17 residues. Germline CDR1 SGHAT, CDR2 FQNNGV. The V and J ends lost 2 bases and 5 bases, in that order; junction bases with no gene match: 8. DNA of the CDR3: TGTGCCAGCAGCTTACGTCTAGCGGGAGGGTATTTAGATACGCAGTATTTT. Its protein is CASSLRLAGGYLDTQYF.

This clone was recorded a few times. The chain couples TRBV5-4 to TRBJ2-2; D gene ambiguous. V was clipped by 4 bases and J by 2 bases, with 6 bases between them. This CDR3 is 13 amino acids long. Germline values: CDR1 SGHNT, CDR2 YYREEE (reference sequence). The CDR3 DNA reads TGTGCCAGCAGCCCATCTAACACCGGGGAGCTGTTTTTT. Protein sequence: CASSPSNTGELFF.

The gene calls are TRBV19 and TRBJ2-2; 14 nucleotides match TRBD2. CDR1 and CDR2 from the germline V gene are LNHDA and SQIVND (reference sequence). V lost 8 bases to trimming and J lost 8 bases; unmatched junction nucleotides: 7. The CDR3 contains 15 residues. In nucleotides, the CDR3 is TGTGCCAGTTCCACCGGGACTAGCGGGAGAGGGGAGCTGTTTTTT. Its protein product is CASSTGTSGRGELFF.

This rearrangement joins TRBV2 to TRBJ1-6; TRBD1 aligns across 7 bases. The CDR3 contains 17 residues. From germline, CDR1 is SNHLY and CDR2 FYNNEI. With V trimmed by 6 bases and J by 0 bases, 8 bases remained unmatched. The CDR3 region is CASRYRGYRSYNSPLHF. Written as DNA, the CDR3 is TGTGCCAGCAGGTACAGGGGTTATCGCTCCTATAATTCACCCCTCCACTTT.

The chain employs TRBV4-1 and TRBJ2-3; 8 bases map to TRBD1. Germline CDR1 reads MGHRA; CDR2 reads YSYEKL. This CDR3 spans 18 amino acids. Trimming at V came to 3 bases and at J to 0 bases, leaving 11 bases not matched to a gene. The CDR3 nucleotides read TGCGCCAGCAGCCACACAGATAGGACAGGGAGTAGCACAGATACGCAGTATTTT. Protein product: CASSHTDRTGSSTDTQYF.

The rearrangement joins TRBV27 to TRBJ2-1, with D perhaps matching TRBD2 (5 bases). Trimming left V 4 bases short and J 0 bases short, with 7 bases between. Germline CDR1 reads MNHEY; CDR2 reads SMNVEV (reference sequence). The CDR3 runs to 14 residues. The chain's CDR3 is CASSSADSYNEQFF. The CDR3 bases are TGTGCCAGCAGTTCAGCGGACTCCTACAATGAGCAGTTCTTC.

V gene TRBV10-2 combines with J gene TRBJ2-6; 9 nucleotides line up with TRBD1. With 8 bases clipped from V and 2 bases from J, the junction kept 13 bases outside the gene matches. Germline V gene data show CDR1 as WSHSY and CDR2 as SAAADI. The CDR3 runs to 18 residues. CDR3 in DNA: TGCGCCAGCGTTCCGACAGGGGGGCTGGGAGCTGGGGCCAACGTCCTGACTTTC. Translated, it gives CASVPTGGLGAGANVLTF.

By its share, this clone is medium-sized. This chain's CDR3 is CASRGGSYNEQFF. The CDR3 coding sequence is TGTGCCAGCAGGGGAGGATCCTACAATGAGCAGTTCTTC. This sequence joins TRBV5-4 and TRBJ2-1; perhaps TRBD2 as D (6 bases). The CDR3 extends over 13 amino acids. From germline, CDR1 is SGHNT and CDR2 YYREEE (reference sequence). Trimming left V 5 bases short and J 1 base short, with 7 bases between. The full variable domain, with the rest looked up from reference TRBV5-4 and TRBJ2-1, is ETGVTQSPTHLIKTRGQQVTLRCSSQSGHNTVSWYQQALGQGPQFIFQYYREEENGRGNFPPRFSGLQFPNYSSELNVNALELDDSALYLCASRGGSYNEQFFGPGTRLTVL.